The 12 T cell receptor beta chains reported below all come from one sample, sequenced in a study of T cell clonotyping in hematopoietic cell transplantation. Clones were sequenced by immunoSEQ multiplex PCR, and TCRdb holds only the in-frame ones, with some missing. This sample has 50,000 or so clones, with roughly four fifths found just once. Time point denoted: recipient sample about 28 days before transplant, after cytoreduction. The sequenced sample was peripheral blood mononuclear cells, obtained before stem cell transplant. The receptor set was obtained from a man in his 60s with myelodysplastic syndrome. Some clones in this sample may be carry-over from other donors' samples.

The chain carries TRBV19 and TRBJ1-5; unclear D gene. Trimming took off 2 bases at V and 3 bases at J, with 14 bases between the two ends. This CDR3 has 16 amino acids. Per germline, CDR1 LNHDA and CDR2 SQIVND (reference sequence). The CDR3 DNA reads as TGTGCCAGTAGTATAACAGAGACGTACCTCAATCAGCCCCAGCATTTT. Protein product: CASSITETYLNQPQHF. The full variable domain, completed using reference TRBV19 and TRBJ1-5, is DGGITQSPKYLFRKEGQNVTLSCEQNLNHDAMYWYRQDPGQGLRLIYYSQIVNDFQKGDIAEGYSVSREKKESFPLTVTSAQKNPTAFYLCASSITETYLNQPQHFGDGTRLSIL.

The chain couples TRBV5-8 to TRBJ2-7; D might be TRBD1 or TRBD2, each matching 6 bases. The CDR3 has 14 amino acids. The germline V gene encodes CDR1 SGHTS and CDR2 YDEGEE. With 1 base removed from V and 4 bases from J, the gap between germline ends came to 12 bases. Here the CDR3 DNA reads TGTGCCAGCAGCTTGTCAGGGGACTTATACGAGCAGTACTTC. Its translation is CASSLSGDLYEQYF.

The genes are TRBV11-2 and TRBJ2-3, with D perhaps matching TRBD1 (5 bases). Trimming pared 5 bases from V and 4 bases from J, leaving 19 bases between. Germline V gene sequence: CDR1 SGHAT, CDR2 FQNNGV. This CDR3 has 16 residues. CDR3 nucleotide sequence: TGTGCCAGCAGCCCTCGGGCTAGGCCAGGGCCAGATACGCAGTATTTT. It codes for CASSPRARPGPDTQYF. Based on the CDR3 plus reference TRBV11-2 and TRBJ2-3, the full variable domain is EAGVAQSPRYKIIEKRQSVAFWCNPISGHATLYWYQQILGQGPKLLIQFQNNGVVDDSQLPKDRFSAERLKGVDSTLKIQPAKLEDSAVYLCASSPRARPGPDTQYFGPGTRLTVL.

This clone appeared once. This chain links TRBV25-1 with TRBJ2-1, with 10 bases matching TRBD1. Germline lookup yields CDR1 MGHDK and CDR2 SYGVNS. The CDR3 contains 15 residues. V trimming: 5 bases; J trimming: 8 bases; junction bases outside the gene matches: 9. Here the CDR3 reads CASSTSGTGVDEQFF. CDR3 coding DNA: TGTGCCAGCAGTACCTCCGGGACAGGGGTGGATGAGCAGTTCTTC.

The chain couples TRBV28 to TRBJ1-1, with D possibly matching TRBD1 (5 bases). Trimming pared 3 bases from V and 3 bases from J, leaving 11 bases between. Germline V CDR1 and CDR2: MDHEN, SYDVKM. There are 14 residues in the CDR3. The CDR3 loop reads CASSLGGVHTEAFF. In nucleotides, the CDR3 is TGTGCCAGCAGTTTGGGGGGGGTACACACTGAAGCTTTCTTT.

The V call is TRBV4-3, the J call TRBJ2-1, with 7 bases identical to TRBD1. Germline-derived CDR1 and CDR2 are LGHNA and YSLEER. CDR3 length equals 15 residues. The V and J ends lost 3 bases and 0 bases, in that order; junction bases with no gene match: 2. CDR3 coding DNA: TGCGCCAGCAGCCAGGGACAGAGCTCCTACAATGAGCAGTTCTTC. Residues: CASSQGQSSYNEQFF.

The CDR3 DNA follows: TGTGCCAGCCGGACTAGCGGGGGGGCGGGCACAGATACGCAGTATTTT. Protein: CASRTSGGAGTDTQYF. The chain couples TRBV6-6 to TRBJ2-3, with 15 positions matching TRBD2. V shed 8 bases, J shed 1 base, and the junction held 4 bases outside the gene matches. The CDR3 is 16 amino acids. Germline CDR1 is MNHNY and CDR2 is SVGAGI (reference sequence).

The V call is TRBV7-8, the J call TRBJ1-5; D is unclear. Germline CDR1 SGHVS, CDR2 FQNEAQ. The CDR3 is 15 amino acids. Trimming took off 1 base at V and 0 bases at J, with 7 bases between the two ends. CDR3 loop: CASSLGRVSNQPQHF. DNA of the CDR3: TGTGCCAGCAGCTTAGGGAGGGTTAGCAATCAGCCCCAGCATTTT.

This chain uses TRBV6-5 with TRBJ1-2, with a weak D call TRBD1 (6 bases). The V gene lost 2 bases and the J gene lost 1 base, with 11 bases spanning the gap. CDR3 length: 15 residues. Germline V gene sequence: CDR1 MNHEY, CDR2 SVGAGI. DNA of the CDR3: TGTGCCAGCAGTTACGGGGGGACAAATAACTATGGCTACACCTTC. It specifies CASSYGGTNNYGYTF.

This sequence joins TRBV28 and TRBJ2-7, with D perhaps matching TRBD2 (7 bases). V was trimmed by 2 bases and J by 7 bases, leaving 12 bases between them. Germline lookup yields CDR1 MDHEN and CDR2 SYDVKM. This CDR3 is 13 amino acids long. The CDR3 loop reads CASSLGGAWEQYF. In DNA, the CDR3 is TGTGCCAGCAGTTTAGGGGGGGCGTGGGAGCAGTACTTC.

This clone has only one observation. The chain joins TRBV11-2 to TRBJ2-3; 7 bases match TRBD1. CDR1 is SGHAT, CDR2 FQNNGV, per germline. J lost 5 bases, V lost 5 bases, and 13 bases had no gene match. The CDR3 extends over 16 amino acids. CDR3 DNA: TGTGCCAGCAGCGCGCAACAGGGGCCTGCGGGAGATACGCAGTATTTT. Translating gives CASSAQQGPAGDTQYF. The full variable domain, completed using reference TRBV11-2 and TRBJ2-3, is EAGVAQSPRYKIIEKRQSVAFWCNPISGHATLYWYQQILGQGPKLLIQFQNNGVVDDSQLPKDRFSAERLKGVDSTLKIQPAKLEDSAVYLCASSAQQGPAGDTQYFGPGTRLTVL.

This chain links TRBV5-1 with TRBJ2-3; D unresolved. Between the trimmed V and J ends, which lost 2 bases and 0 bases, there was a span of 7 bases. The germline gives CDR1 SGHRS, CDR2 YFSETQ. This CDR3 is built from 14 residues. CDR3 sequence (DNA): TGCGCCAGCAGCTTCTTTGCCAGCACAGATACGCAGTATTTT. The encoded protein is CASSFFASTDTQYF.